This T cell receptor (beta chain) was identified during a study of T cell clones after liver transplantation. For the study at large: Post-transplant blood was tracked for graft-donor-reactive T cell clones identified in a pre-transplant mixed lymphocyte reaction.

General study points: A significant post-transplant drop in circulating graft-donor-reactive CD4 TCRbeta sequences occurred in most of the 8 subjects.

Germline CDR1 and CDR2: SGHTA and FQGNSA. The CDR3 has 18 amino acids. V shed 5 bases, J shed 2 bases, and the junction held 13 bases outside the gene matches. As concerns this clone: Its specificity is not known.

The assay was immunoSEQ multiplex PCR, and TCRdb's table has in-frame clones only and misses some. The table includes 40,000 to 65,000 clones, about 88% detected once. This TCR derives from a human donor who received a liver transplant. This material consisted of CD4+ T cells from blood, taken before liver transplant. This chain joins TRBV7-2 and TRBJ2-3; the match to TRBD2 covers 10 bases. The CDR3 region has the DNA TGTGCCAGCAGCCAACAGTCTAGCGGGAGACGGGTCACAGATACGCAGTATTTT. Translation: CASSQQSSGRRVTDTQYF.